This T cell receptor beta chain was obtained from a study of Graves' ophthalmopathy and Graves' hyperthyroidism. CDR3 length equals 14 residues. The germline V gene has CDR1 DFQATT and CDR2 SNEGSKA (reference sequence). With V trimmed by 8 bases and J by 2 bases, 6 bases remained unmatched. As the template, RNA transcripts were used to amplify TCR beta CDR3 regions. Investigators did first-round RT-PCR with HTBI primers, then second-round multiplex PCR. TCRdb processed the multiplex PCR reads anew with MiXCR; each CDR3 protein has one entry. The sample holds more than 1,000,000 distinct CDR3 sequences; about 38% are singletons and the top ten take 11%.

The chain is built from TRBV20-1 and TRBJ2-6; TRBD1 aligns across 7 bases. The sequencing input was peripheral blood or thyroid tissue (not recorded which). This receptor was taken from an adult man with Graves' hyperthyroidism. Written as DNA, the CDR3 is TGCAGTTACCGAGGACAGGCTGGGGCCAACGTCCTGACTTTC. Its protein is CSYRGQAGANVLTF.